The 5 T cell receptor beta chains reported below all come from one sample, sequenced in a study of post-analysis software for immune sequencing data. Study-level results: Five TRBV segments occurring more often in patients than controls included TRBV5-6, TRBV5-1 and TRBV20-1.

Antigen specificity for these receptors is unknown. Sequencing libraries made from TCR beta cDNA carried unique molecular identifiers. TCRdb reanalysed the PCR reads using MiXCR and keeps one entry per CDR3 protein. The repertoire has hundreds of thousands of distinct CDR3 sequences, 25% to 30% of them found once; the top ten carry 0.5% to 0.6%. What was sequenced was blood. These receptors were collected from a girl between 10 and 17 years old with multiple sclerosis.

This clonotype turned up a few times. The rearrangement uses TRBV28 and TRBJ2-7; tentatively, D is TRBD2 (5 bases). CDR1 MDHEN and CDR2 SYDVKM come from the germline V gene. The V and J ends lost 3 bases and 3 bases respectively, with 9 bases between them. The CDR3 runs to 13 residues. The CDR3: CASSLRAVYEQYF. The CDR3 DNA is TGTGCCAGCAGTTTGCGAGCGGTCTACGAGCAGTACTTC.

The chain couples TRBV12-5 to TRBJ1-5; D gene ambiguous. The V and J ends lost 6 bases and 2 bases respectively, with 11 bases between them. The CDR3 sequence is 14 residues long. The germline V gene has CDR1 LGHNT and CDR2 FRNRAP. CDR3 loop: CASGPIPGNQPQHF. CDR3 in DNA: TGTGCTAGTGGGCCAATTCCTGGCAATCAGCCCCAGCATTTT. Full variable domain (rest looked up from reference TRBV12-5 and TRBJ1-5): DARVTQTPRHKVTEMGQEVTMRCQPILGHNTVFWYRQTMMQGLELLAYFRNRAPLDDSGMPKDRFSAEMPDATLATLKIQPSEPRDSAVYFCASGPIPGNQPQHFGDGTRLSIL.

The chain combines TRBV11-2 with TRBJ2-3; TRBD1 agrees at 7 bases. Germline CDR1 is SGHAT and CDR2 is FQNNGV. There are 15 residues in the CDR3. The V and J ends lost 5 bases and 5 bases, in that order; junction bases with no gene match: 10. CDR3 sequence: CASSPGTAVGDTQYF. The CDR3 DNA follows: TGTGCCAGCAGCCCAGGGACAGCTGTAGGAGATACGCAGTATTTT. The whole variable domain, filled in from reference TRBV11-2 and TRBJ2-3, reads EAGVAQSPRYKIIEKRQSVAFWCNPISGHATLYWYQQILGQGPKLLIQFQNNGVVDDSQLPKDRFSAERLKGVDSTLKIQPAKLEDSAVYLCASSPGTAVGDTQYFGPGTRLTVL.

V usage is TRBV10-3 and J usage is TRBJ2-1; D is undetermined. This CDR3 spans 16 amino acids. Germline V gene sequence: CDR1 ENHRY, CDR2 SYGVKD. The germline V and J ends were trimmed by 0 bases and 2 bases, with 11 bases remaining between them. This CDR3 is CAISESGRQTYNEQFF. CDR3 nucleotides: TGTGCCATCAGTGAGTCGGGCAGACAAACCTACAATGAGCAGTTCTTC.

This clonotype has a count of ten or more. This rearrangement joins TRBV29-1 to TRBJ2-3; possibly TRBD1 for D (6 bases). The V and J ends lost 7 bases and 5 bases respectively, with 13 bases between them. Germline V gives CDR1 SQVTM, CDR2 ANQGSEA. CDR3 length equals 12 residues. CDR3 sequence: CSGGGEGDTQYF. CDR3 coding DNA: TGCAGCGGAGGGGGAGAGGGAGATACGCAGTATTTT.